The next 7 T cell receptor beta chains were all read from a single sample in a study of blood T cell repertoires in COVID-19. Libraries were prepared by immunoSEQ multiplex PCR; TCRdb keeps only in-frame clonotypes and omits some of them. The table shows 43,000 or so clones, with roughly 89% occurring only once. The sequenced material came from peripheral blood. The receptor set was obtained from a man in his fifties or sixties with active COVID-19.

V gene TRBV21-1 combines with J gene TRBJ1-2; the D call in the table, TRBD1, was not verified against the DNA. TRBV21-1 constitutes a pseudogene. The CDR3 covers 14 residues. The CDR3 sequence is CASSKNSPNYGYTF. Here the CDR3 DNA reads TGTGCCAGCAGCAAAAACAGCCCTAACTATGGCTACACCTTC.

This clone was observed once. The gene calls are TRBV7-9 and TRBJ1-6; 8 bases fit TRBD1. The CDR3 consists of 15 residues. The germline V gene encodes CDR1 SEHNR and CDR2 FQNEAQ (reference sequence). Trimming removed 5 bases from V and 6 bases from J; junction bases left unmatched: 6. As DNA, the CDR3 is TGTGCCAGCAGCCCCCAGGGACAGGTTAATTCACCCCTCCACTTT. Its translation: CASSPQGQVNSPLHF.

V is TRBV19 and J is TRBJ1-2; D ambiguous. V was pared by 5 bases and J by 7 bases, with 17 bases between. Germline CDR1 LNHDA, CDR2 SQIVND (reference sequence). The CDR3 consists of 14 residues. DNA of the CDR3: TGTGCCAGTAGTGTAAGGAGCCCACCTGCTGGCTACACCTTC. As protein: CASSVRSPPAGYTF.

This sequence joins TRBV7-2 and TRBJ2-5; TRBD1 might be the D (5 bases). The CDR3 sequence is 15 residues long. Per the germline V gene, CDR1 is SGHTA and CDR2 is FQGNSA. The V end was cut by 1 base, the J end by 5 bases, with 14 bases between. The CDR3 nucleotides read TGTGCCAGCAGCTTAGAAACATCCCGACAGGAGACCCAGTACTTC. As protein: CASSLETSRQETQYF.

This clone appeared a single time. The chain couples TRBV28 to TRBJ1-2, with 11 bases matching TRBD1. In germline, CDR1 is MDHEN, CDR2 SYDVKM. The J segment lost 13 bases and the V segment lost 4 bases, leaving 8 bases of the junction unmatched. The CDR3 spans 13 residues. The CDR3 DNA sequence: TGTGCCAGCAGTTCTGGGGGACAGGGGGTTGGCACCTTC. It translates to CASSSGGQGVGTF.

The V and J genes are TRBV7-9 and TRBJ2-1; 9 bases fit TRBD1. Germline CDR1 reads SEHNR; CDR2 reads FQNEAQ (reference sequence). J was trimmed by 6 bases and V by 1 base; bases with no gene match: 7. This CDR3 has 16 residues. CDR3 sequence reads: CASSLGTGVYGNEQFF. CDR3 sequence (DNA): TGTGCCAGCAGCTTAGGGACAGGGGTGTATGGCAATGAGCAGTTCTTC.

The CDR3 DNA follows: TGTGCCAGCAGCCAAGGAGACTTGGAGTTCTTC. Translation: CASSQGDLEFF. The V and J genes are TRBV4-2 and TRBJ2-1, with D unresolved. The germline V gene has CDR1 LGHNA and CDR2 YNFKEQ. CDR3 length: 11 residues. Deletions cut 1 base from V and 14 bases from J, with 9 bases between.